Listed below are T cell receptor beta chains from one sample, sequenced in a study of beta chain features in type 1 diabetes. TCRdb's copy holds only in-frame clones and misses some; the assay was immunoSEQ multiplex PCR. This sample has hundreds of thousands of clones; over 14% occur once, and the top ten carry less than 0.02%. Sequencing used naive CD4+ T cells from blood. Every receptor here comes from a man aged 18 to 29 with type 1 diabetes. The CDR3 runs from the conserved cysteine through the conserved F or W. D genes are given only for firm matches. Size is omitted from some rows. Given values are once, few, many or a class for expanded clones.

j_call d_call v_call clone_size cdr3_nt cdr3_aa
TRBJ2-7 NA TRBV18 NA TGTGCCAGCTCACCCCAGGAGGTTGGCTACGAGCAGTACTTC CASSPQEVGYEQYF
TRBJ1-1 NA TRBV7-2 NA TGTGCCAGCAGCTCGGGTTGGCCGAACACTGAAGCTTTCTTT CASSSGWPNTEAFF
TRBJ2-1 NA TRBV28 few TGTGCCAGCAACGGGGGTCGGTGGGATGAGCAGTTCTTC CASNGGRWDEQFF
TRBJ2-7 TRBD1 TRBV18 few TGTGCCAGCTCACTGCGGACAGGGGCCTACGAGCAGTACTTC CASSLRTGAYEQYF
TRBJ2-7 NA TRBV28 few TGTGCCAGCAGTTTGTCAGGGCGGACCTACGAGCAGTACTTC CASSLSGRTYEQYF
TRBJ2-7 NA TRBV19 NA TGTGCCAGTAGTATCTCGCAGGGCGTCTGGCAGTACTTC CASSISQGVWQYF
TRBJ2-7 TRBD2 TRBV6-6 NA TGTGCCAGCAGTTACGGGCTAGCGGGCTTCGAGCAGTACTTC CASSYGLAGFEQYF
TRBJ2-1 NA TRBV30 NA TGTGCCTGGACTCGAGCGGGTTTCCCCAATGAGCAGTTCTTC CAWTRAGFPNEQFF
TRBJ2-7 TRBD1 TRBV19 NA TGTGCCAGTAGTGCGCAGGGGGCGTACGAGCAGTACTTC CASSAQGAYEQYF
TRBJ2-3 NA TRBV11-2 few TGTGCCAGCAGCACCAGGGGAGATACGCAGTATTTT CASSTRGDTQYF
TRBJ1-1 NA TRBV7-9 few TGTGCCAGCAGCTTAGTGGGCATCACTGAAGCTTTCTTT CASSLVGITEAFF
TRBJ2-5 NA TRBV7-6 NA TGTGCCAGCAGCTTAGTCGCGGGCGGGGAGACCCAGTACTTC CASSLVAGGETQYF
TRBJ2-7 TRBD2 TRBV11-3 NA TGTGCCAGCAGCCCCACAGGCGGGGGTGAGGTGCAGTACTTC CASSPTGGGEVQYF
TRBJ2-3 NA TRBV9 NA TGTGCCAGCAGCGTAGGGCTCACAGATACGCAGTATTTT CASSVGLTDTQYF
TRBJ1-2 TRBD1 TRBV10-3 few TGTGCCATCAGAAACAACCTACAGGGACAGCACTATGGCTACACCTTC CAIRNNLQGQHYGYTF
TRBJ2-4 TRBD1 TRBV18 NA TGTGCCAGCTCACCACGGGACAGGGAACAAAACATTCAGTACTTC CASSPRDREQNIQYF
TRBJ2-5 TRBD1 TRBV18 NA TGTGCCAGCTCACCAAGGGACAGTCAAGAGACCCAGTACTTC CASSPRDSQETQYF
TRBJ2-5 NA TRBV20-1 NA TGCAGTGCCTTCCGAGAGACCCAGTACTTC CSAFRETQYF
TRBJ2-3 NA TRBV30 few TGTGCCTGGACAGAGGGCACAGATACGCAGTATTTT CAWTEGTDTQYF
TRBJ1-2 TRBD1 TRBV15 few TGTGCCACCAGCAGGACGGACAGGGGCGGCTATGGCTACACCTTC CATSRTDRGGYGYTF
TRBJ2-3 NA TRBV28 few TGTGCCAGCAGTCGACGACTAGTTCAGAGCACAGATACGCAGTATTTT CASSRRLVQSTDTQYF
TRBJ2-7 NA TRBV27 NA TGTGCCAGCAGTCCCTTCTACAGTAGTCCCTCCTACGAGCAGTACTTC CASSPFYSSPSYEQYF
TRBJ1-2 NA TRBV9 NA TGTGCCAGCAGCGTAGTAGCTAACTATGGCTACACCTTC CASSVVANYGYTF
TRBJ2-1 TRBD2 TRBV27 NA TGTGCCAGCAGCAACATACTAGCGGGAGGGAACAATGAGCAGTTCTTC CASSNILAGGNNEQFF
TRBJ1-6 NA TRBV2 once TGTGCCAGCACCGGAAGGGGCAGGGACTTGTCACCCCTCCACTTT CASTGRGRDLSPLHF
TRBJ2-3 NA TRBV28 NA TGTGCCAGCAGTCCCCTAGCGTCACCTAGCACAGATACGCAGTATTTT CASSPLASPSTDTQYF
TRBJ1-2 TRBD1 TRBV6-5 few TGTGCCAGCAGTTACCGGGACAGGGGAGGCTATGGCTACACCTTC CASSYRDRGGYGYTF
TRBJ2-2 NA TRBV11-2 NA TGTGCCAGCAGCTTTAGTTCCCCGGGGCTGTTTTTT CASSFSSPGLFF
TRBJ2-7 TRBD1 TRBV18 few TGTGCCAGCTCACCGACAGGGCCCTCCTACGAGCAGTACTTC CASSPTGPSYEQYF
TRBJ2-3 NA TRBV9 NA TGTGCCAGCAGTGTCCGGGGGGCCGGCACAGATACGCAGTATTTT CASSVRGAGTDTQYF
TRBJ2-7 NA TRBV28 few TGTGCCAGCAGTTTTCAAGTCTACCAGCAGTACTTC CASSFQVYQQYF
TRBJ2-3 NA TRBV5-6 few TGTGCCAGCAGCTCCTCCGGGAGAACGCAGTATTTT CASSSSGRTQYF
TRBJ2-7 NA TRBV18 few TGTGCCAGCTCCCCCGACAGTAGCTACGAGCAGTACTTC CASSPDSSYEQYF
TRBJ2-3 NA TRBV5-4 NA TGTGCCAGCAGCTTGGCTCTTCCCACAGATACGCAGTATTTT CASSLALPTDTQYF
TRBJ2-3 TRBD2 TRBV28 NA TGTGCCACCCTAGCGGGAGGGCCAAATGTAGATACGCAGTATTTT CATLAGGPNVDTQYF
TRBJ2-2 NA TRBV5-1 few TGCGCCAGCAGCTCAGGGGTGAACACCGGGGAGCTGTTTTTT CASSSGVNTGELFF
TRBJ1-5 NA TRBV18 NA TGTGCCAGCTCCACAGACGGGGGTAATCAGCCCCAGCATTTT CASSTDGGNQPQHF
TRBJ2-7 NA TRBV4-3 many TGCGCCAGCAGCCAAGATTATGCAGGGGCCTACGAGCAGTACTTC CASSQDYAGAYEQYF
TRBJ2-7 NA TRBV29-1 NA TGCAGCGTTGAAGGGCCAGCCTACGAGCAGTACTTC CSVEGPAYEQYF
TRBJ1-1 NA TRBV19 NA TGTGCCAGTAGTATCCTTGGTGCAGGGGTAACTGAAGCTTTCTTT CASSILGAGVTEAFF
TRBJ2-7 TRBD1 TRBV5-1 NA TGCGCCAGCAGCTTGGCTGGACAGGGCTACGAGCAGTACTTC CASSLAGQGYEQYF
TRBJ2-7 TRBD1 TRBV7-2 NA TGTGCCAGCAGCTTGGGGGGGACAGGGTGGCGGTACGAGCAGTACTTC CASSLGGTGWRYEQYF
TRBJ2-3 TRBD2 TRBV6-5 NA TGTGCCAGCATGGGCGGGAGAACAGATACGCAGTATTTT CASMGGRTDTQYF
TRBJ1-5 TRBD1 TRBV30 NA TGTGCCTGGGACAGGGGAGGGAGGGGCAATCAGCCCCAGCATTTT CAWDRGGRGNQPQHF
TRBJ2-7 TRBD2 TRBV5-1 few TGCGCCAGCAGCTTGGTGGGTTCAGGGAGGGCCCGCGAGCAGTACTTC CASSLVGSGRAREQYF
TRBJ1-1 NA TRBV9 few TGTGCCAGCAGCCCCAGACAGTATAACACTGAAGCTTTCTTT CASSPRQYNTEAFF
TRBJ2-5 TRBD1 TRBV14 NA TGTGCCAGCAGCCAACTCCAGGGGGCTGGATGGACCCAGTACTTC CASSQLQGAGWTQYF
TRBJ2-7 TRBD1 TRBV30 few TGTGCCTGGAGTATAGGGGGCGGATTCTCCTACGAGCAGTACTTC CAWSIGGGFSYEQYF